Each of the 16 T cell receptor beta chains below was sequenced from the same sample in a study of STAT3 mutations in large granular lymphocyte leukemia. General observations from the study: At least one immunodominant TCR beta clonotype appeared in every T-cell large granular lymphocyte leukemia patient.

The data were produced by immunoSEQ multiplex PCR, yet TCRdb's version contains in-frame clones alone and is incomplete. The data contain roughly 5,900 clones, roughly 87% of them seen just once; the ten biggest clones take up about 15%. Their specific antigens are unknown. Sequencing was done on a sample of PBMCs. These receptors came from a human donor with T large granular lymphocyte leukemia. Some clones in this sample may be carry-over from other donors' samples.

The DNA of the CDR3 is TGTGCCAGCAGCTTAGAGGGACAGTTGGGGAATGAAGCTTTCTTT. This codes for CASSLEGQLGNEAFF. V usage is TRBV11-2 and J usage is TRBJ1-1, with 7 bases aligning to TRBD1. In germline, CDR1 is SGHAT, CDR2 FQNNGV. Trimming cost V 0 bases and J 7 bases; bases outside gene matches: 8. The CDR3 length is 15 residues. Full variable domain (remainder filled in from reference TRBV11-2 and TRBJ1-1): EAGVAQSPRYKIIEKRQSVAFWCNPISGHATLYWYQQILGQGPKLLIQFQNNGVVDDSQLPKDRFSAERLKGVDSTLKIQPAKLEDSAVYLCASSLEGQLGNEAFFGQGTRLTVV.

This clone has a single count. The chain couples TRBV2 to TRBJ2-3, with D hard to call. Per germline, CDR1 SNHLY and CDR2 FYNNEI. The CDR3 has 15 amino acids. V was pared by 3 bases and J by 0 bases, with 10 bases between. The DNA of the CDR3 is TGTGCCAGCAGTGACGGCGGCGGCAGCACAGATACGCAGTATTTT. Translation: CASSDGGGSTDTQYF.

CDR3 sequence reads: CASSSRLGRTNTEAFF. Written as DNA, the CDR3 is TGTGCCAGCAGCAGTCGGCTAGGACGGACGAACACTGAAGCTTTCTTT. J is TRBJ1-1 and V is TRBV21-1. TRBV21-1 constitutes a pseudogene. The CDR3 spans 16 residues.

The chain's CDR3 is CASSESPLWESPEQYF. Here the CDR3 DNA reads TGTGCCAGCAGCGAGAGCCCCCTTTGGGAGTCCCCAGAGCAGTATTTT. The chain has TRBV2 and TRBJ2-3; D possibly corresponds to TRBD2 (5 bases). Between the trimmed V and J ends, which lost 6 bases and 11 bases, there was a span of 27 bases. CDR3 size: 16 residues. Germline values: CDR1 SNHLY, CDR2 FYNNEI.

CDR3 amino acids: CASSAGTEKETQYF. CDR3 nucleotide sequence: TGTGCCAGCAGTGCCGGGACTGAAAAAGAGACCCAGTACTTC. The rearrangement links TRBV2 to TRBJ2-5; tentative D call: TRBD2 (6 bases). The germline V and J ends were trimmed by 4 bases and 3 bases, with 12 bases remaining between them. CDR3 size: 14 residues. Germline lookup yields CDR1 SNHLY and CDR2 FYNNEI.

This clone occurred once. A read error may account for a junction end that differs from germline. The chain recombines TRBV15 with TRBJ1-5, with D possibly matching TRBD1 (5 bases). The CDR3 has 13 amino acids. Looked up from germline, CDR1 is LNHNV and CDR2 is YYDKDF (reference sequence). CDR3 sequence (DNA): TGTGCCACGGCCAGGGAAGGCAACCAGCCCCAGCATTTT. It yields the protein CATAREGNQPQHF. The full variable domain, completed using reference TRBV15 and TRBJ1-5, is DAMVIQNPRYQVTQFGKPVTLSCSQTLNHNVMYWYQQKSSQAPKLLFHYYDKDFNNEADTPDNFQSRRPNTSFCFLDIRSPGLGDTAMYLCATAREGNQPQHFGDGTRLSIL.

The V and J genes are TRBV7-2 and TRBJ2-1; 11 nucleotides agree with TRBD2. With V trimmed by 5 bases and J by 5 bases, 2 bases remained unmatched. CDR1 is SGHTA, CDR2 FQGNSA, per germline. The CDR3 is 14 residues long. CDR3 in DNA: TGTGCCAGCAGCCCGACTAGCGGGAACAATGAGCAGTTCTTC. Its translation: CASSPTSGNNEQFF.

V and J are TRBV18 and TRBJ1-4; TRBD1 matches 9 bases. The germline gives CDR1 KGHSH, CDR2 LQKENI. The V segment lost 5 bases and the J segment 7 bases; nucleotides outside the gene matches: 5. The CDR3 has 14 amino acids. This chain's CDR3 is CASSSTGGSEKLFF. DNA for the CDR3: TGTGCCAGCTCATCGACAGGGGGGAGTGAAAAACTGTTTTTT.

The count of this clone is one. This chain connects TRBV6-1 to TRBJ1-5; no clear D gene. Per the germline V gene, CDR1 is MNHNS and CDR2 is SASEGT. V gave up 11 bases and J gave up 6 bases, with 17 bases separating them. This CDR3 has 13 amino acids. This CDR3 is CAVYGGWGQPQHF. In DNA, the CDR3 is TGTGCCGTTTACGGAGGGTGGGGTCAGCCCCAGCATTTT.

The chain links TRBV5-1 to TRBJ2-2, with TRBD2 identical over 13 bases. Trimming removed 5 bases from V and 6 bases from J; junction bases left unmatched: 7. Germline-derived CDR1 and CDR2 are SGHRS and YFSETQ. The CDR3 covers 16 residues. The CDR3 DNA reads TGCGCCAGCAGTATCGGACTAGCGGGAGTTGCCGGGGAGCTGTTTTTT. Its protein product is CASSIGLAGVAGELFF.

The chain has TRBV7-9 and TRBJ2-5, with a possible D match to TRBD2 (5 bases). Between the trimmed V and J ends, which lost 4 bases and 2 bases, there was a span of 17 bases. There are 16 residues in the CDR3. CDR1 and CDR2 (germline): SEHNR, FQNEAQ (reference sequence). The DNA of the CDR3 is TGTGCCAGCAGCTCCTGGGCAAGGACGGGACAAGAGACCCAGTACTTC. This encodes CASSSWARTGQETQYF.

V gene TRBV30 combines with J gene TRBJ2-1; TRBD2 matches at 10 bases. The CDR3 totals 13 residues. Unmatched junction bases numbered 8, after V lost 5 bases and J lost 10 bases. The germline V gene encodes CDR1 GTSNPN and CDR2 SVGIG (reference sequence). In DNA form, the CDR3 reads TGTGCCTGGGAAATAGCGGGAGGAACCGAGCAGTTCTTC. Translated, it gives CAWEIAGGTEQFF.

This rearrangement joins TRBV5-1 to TRBJ1-1; a weak D match, TRBD1 (5 bases). V was shortened by 2 bases and J by 1 base, with 6 bases between the two germline ends. The CDR3 spans 13 residues. Germline V gene sequence: CDR1 SGHRS, CDR2 YFSETQ. The CDR3, as DNA: TGCGCCAGCAGCTTTGACAGGAACACTGAAGCTTTCTTT. It specifies CASSFDRNTEAFF.

V is TRBV14 and J is TRBJ1-1; D unclear. Trimming took off 0 bases at V and 7 bases at J, with 12 bases between the two ends. CDR3 size: 14 residues. Per the germline V gene, CDR1 is SGHDN and CDR2 is FVKESK. This CDR3 reads CASSQDLARIEAFF. The CDR3 DNA reads TGTGCCAGCAGCCAAGATTTGGCCCGGATTGAAGCTTTCTTT.

The V and J genes are TRBV5-5 and TRBJ1-1, with a weak D call TRBD1 (5 bases). V lost 0 bases to trimming and J lost 3 bases, with 9 bases between them. The CDR3 totals 14 residues. Germline lookup yields CDR1 SGHKS and CDR2 YYEKEE (reference sequence). The CDR3 sequence is CASSLGEGYTEAFF. CDR3 coding DNA: TGTGCCAGCAGCTTGGGTGAGGGGTACACTGAAGCTTTCTTT. Full variable domain (rest looked up from reference TRBV5-5 and TRBJ1-1): DAGVTQSPTHLIKTRGQQVTLRCSPISGHKSVSWYQQVLGQGPQFIFQYYEKEERGRGNFPDRFSARQFPNYSSELNVNALLLGDSALYLCASSLGEGYTEAFFGQGTRLTVV.

V and J are TRBV5-1 and TRBJ1-2; tentative D call: TRBD1 (5 bases). Trimming took 4 bases from V and 4 from J, leaving 14 bases between them. The germline V gene has CDR1 SGHRS and CDR2 YFSETQ. The CDR3 is 14 amino acids. CDR3 sequence (DNA): TGCGCCAGCAGCCTGGTGGGGGGGACCTATGGCTACACCTTC. Translating it yields CASSLVGGTYGYTF.